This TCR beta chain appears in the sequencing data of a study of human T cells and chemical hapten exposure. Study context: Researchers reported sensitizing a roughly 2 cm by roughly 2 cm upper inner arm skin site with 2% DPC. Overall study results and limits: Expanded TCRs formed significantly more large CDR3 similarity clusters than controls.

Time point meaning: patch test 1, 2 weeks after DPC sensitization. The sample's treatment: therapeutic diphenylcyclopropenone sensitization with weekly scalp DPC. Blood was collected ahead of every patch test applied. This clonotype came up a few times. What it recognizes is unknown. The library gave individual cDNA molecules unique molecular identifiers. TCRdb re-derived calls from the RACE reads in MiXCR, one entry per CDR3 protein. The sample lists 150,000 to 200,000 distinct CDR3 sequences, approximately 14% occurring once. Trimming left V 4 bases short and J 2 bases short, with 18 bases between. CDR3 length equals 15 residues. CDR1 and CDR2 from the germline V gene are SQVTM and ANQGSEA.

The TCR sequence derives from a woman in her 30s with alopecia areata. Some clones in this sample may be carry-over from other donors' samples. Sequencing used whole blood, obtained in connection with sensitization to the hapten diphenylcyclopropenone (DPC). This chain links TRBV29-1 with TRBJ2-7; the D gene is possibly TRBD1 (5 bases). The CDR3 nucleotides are TGCAGCGTTGCCGGACACCGGGCCAAACCCTACGAGCAGTACTTC. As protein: CSVAGHRAKPYEQYF.